Sequencing of this TCR beta chain was carried out in a study of shared clonotypes between healthy human individuals. Study in general: Donors were two women and three men aged 18 to 49.

General study points: Clonotype sharing among donors was expected to depend on sequencing depth. Naive subsets usually exceeded memory subsets in estimated richness.

About this clone itself: No antigen is known for it.

Data came from immunoSEQ multiplex PCR; TCRdb stores just in-frame clones and leaves some out. The sample lists about 510,000 clones, 95% to 97% occurring once. The CDR3 runs to 12 residues. CDR1 and CDR2 (germline): SGHAT, FQDESV (reference sequence). This sequence joins TRBV11-1 and TRBJ2-5; no definite D call. The J call is in doubt because the DNA end fits TRBJ2-7 better. The specimen was naive CD4+ T cells sorted from blood. The subset was: CD45RA+ positively selected. This sequence was found in a woman aged 30 to 39 in good health. The CDR3 spells CASSAVSYEQYF. The CDR3 region has the DNA TGTGCCAGCAGCGCCGTTAGCTACGAGCAGTACTTC.